This TCR beta chain is from a study of cytomegalovirus exposure and HLA in healthy donors. Germline V gene data show CDR1 as SGHVS and CDR2 as FQNEAQ. CDR3 size: 14 residues. Trimming took 3 bases from V and 1 from J, leaving 10 bases between them. PCR was performed using 60 Vbeta and 13 Jbeta primers. Assay: immunoSEQ multiplex PCR; the TCRdb copy retains only in-frame clones and omits some. This sample contains 200,000 to 250,000 clones. The sequence came from a girl aged 2 to 9 in good health and CMV-seropositive. This chain connects TRBV7-8 to TRBJ2-7; weak D call: TRBD2 (5 bases). The sequencing input was PBMCs. The CDR3 nucleotides are TGTGCCAGCAGCTTCGGACGGAGGTCCTACGAGCAGTACTTC. This gives the protein CASSFGRRSYEQYF.